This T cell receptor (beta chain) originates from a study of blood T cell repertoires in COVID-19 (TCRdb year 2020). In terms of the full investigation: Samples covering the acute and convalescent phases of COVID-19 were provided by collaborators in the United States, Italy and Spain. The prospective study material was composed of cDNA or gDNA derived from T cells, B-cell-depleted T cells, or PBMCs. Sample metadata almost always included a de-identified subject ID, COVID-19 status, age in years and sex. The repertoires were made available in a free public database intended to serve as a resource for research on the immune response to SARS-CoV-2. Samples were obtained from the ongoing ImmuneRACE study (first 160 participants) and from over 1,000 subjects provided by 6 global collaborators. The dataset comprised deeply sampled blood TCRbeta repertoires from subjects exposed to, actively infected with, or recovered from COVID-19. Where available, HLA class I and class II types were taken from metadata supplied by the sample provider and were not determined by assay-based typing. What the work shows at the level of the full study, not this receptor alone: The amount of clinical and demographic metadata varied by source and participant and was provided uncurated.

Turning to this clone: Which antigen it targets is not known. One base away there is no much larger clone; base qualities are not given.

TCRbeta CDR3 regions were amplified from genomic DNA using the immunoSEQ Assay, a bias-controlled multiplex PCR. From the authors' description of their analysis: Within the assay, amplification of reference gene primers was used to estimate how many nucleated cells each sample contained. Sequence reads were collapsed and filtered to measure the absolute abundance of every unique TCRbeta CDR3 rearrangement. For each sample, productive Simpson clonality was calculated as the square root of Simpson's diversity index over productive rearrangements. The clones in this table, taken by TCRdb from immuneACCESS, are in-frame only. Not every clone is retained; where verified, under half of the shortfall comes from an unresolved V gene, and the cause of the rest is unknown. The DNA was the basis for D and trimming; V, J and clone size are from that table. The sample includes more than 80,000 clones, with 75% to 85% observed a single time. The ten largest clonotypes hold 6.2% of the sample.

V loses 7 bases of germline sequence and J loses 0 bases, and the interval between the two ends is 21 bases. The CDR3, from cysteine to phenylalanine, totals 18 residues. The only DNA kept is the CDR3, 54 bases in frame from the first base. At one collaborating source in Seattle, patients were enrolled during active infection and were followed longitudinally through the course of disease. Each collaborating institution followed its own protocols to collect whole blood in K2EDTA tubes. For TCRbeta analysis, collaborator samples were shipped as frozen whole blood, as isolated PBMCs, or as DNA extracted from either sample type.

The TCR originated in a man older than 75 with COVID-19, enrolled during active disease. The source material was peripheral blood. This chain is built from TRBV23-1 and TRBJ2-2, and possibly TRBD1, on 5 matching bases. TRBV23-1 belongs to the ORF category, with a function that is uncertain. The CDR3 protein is CASIRLATPGTNTGELFF. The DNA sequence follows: TGCGCCAGCATCCGACTCGCGACCCCAGGGACGAACACCGGGGAGCTGTTTTTT.